This T cell receptor beta chain was found in a study of Ad26.COV2.S vaccination and SARS-CoV-2 variants. The treatment was: around 19 received Ad26.COV2.S at low or high dose, single or two shots; about five received placebo; per-sample allocation not given. All samples were drawn on day 63, counting from the first vaccine or placebo injection. Germline CDR1 reads ENHRY; CDR2 reads SYGVKD. Deletions cut 10 bases from V and 3 bases from J, with 18 bases between. CDR3 length: 15 amino acids. Sequencing was performed with immunoSEQ multiplex PCR; in TCRdb, only in-frame clones are kept and a portion is missing. The sample comprises over 200,000 clones, approximately 87% of which are singletons, and roughly 10% rests with the top ten.

The V gene is TRBV10-3, the J gene TRBJ2-2, with D maybe TRBD1 (6 bases). This TCR was sampled from a person aged 18-60 years who received the Ad26.COV2.S COVID-19 vaccine or a placebo. The input for sequencing was peripheral blood, taken in a trial of Ad26.COV2.S vaccine versus placebo. CDR3 nucleotide sequence: TGTGCCAGCATTCCCGGGACACTCTACACCGGGGAGCTGTTTTTT. Residues: CASIPGTLYTGELFF.